This T cell receptor (beta chain) appears in the sequencing data of a study of identical twins. Losses at the gene ends were 7 bases for V and 9 bases for J; bases not matched to a gene: 8. In germline, CDR1 is SQVTM, CDR2 ANQGSEA. The CDR3 runs 13 residues. One entry per CDR3 protein, called by TCRdb with MiXCR from the 5' RACE reads. The table includes about 190,000 distinct CDR3 sequences, roughly 15% detected once. This clonotype was observed a handful of times. These data also formed part of another study, on T cells expressing NK-cell markers. That investigation notes: The authors applied an anti-gamma-delta TCR antibody in several experiments, and it restricted sorting to alpha-beta TCR T cells.

V is TRBV29-1 and J is TRBJ2-1; TRBD1 agrees at 11 bases. This receptor was identified in a woman under 30 in good health. The sequenced material came from CD8+ T cells sorted from blood. Here the CDR3 DNA reads TGCAGCGCGAGGACAGGGGGCACGAGTGAGCAGTTCTTC. The encoded protein is CSARTGGTSEQFF.